This T cell receptor (beta chain) was retrieved from a study of cytomegalovirus exposure and HLA in healthy donors. This CDR3 contains 15 residues. Germline-derived CDR1 and CDR2 are LGHNA and YSLEER. Trimming shortened V by 0 bases and J by 4 bases, and 10 bases separated the two germline ends. The primer mix had 60 Vbeta and 13 Jbeta primers. The table came from immunoSEQ multiplex PCR; TCRdb's copy has only in-frame clones and leaves some out. The sample has about 140,000 clones, about 72% seen once. The chain carries TRBV4-3 and TRBJ2-1; D might be TRBD2 (6 bases). Sequencing was performed on PBMCs. The source of this sequence is a man aged 40-55 years in good health and CMV-seronegative. CDR3 sequence reads: CASSQDTGTYNEQFF. As DNA, the CDR3 is TGCGCCAGCAGCCAAGACACCGGGACTTACAATGAGCAGTTCTTC.